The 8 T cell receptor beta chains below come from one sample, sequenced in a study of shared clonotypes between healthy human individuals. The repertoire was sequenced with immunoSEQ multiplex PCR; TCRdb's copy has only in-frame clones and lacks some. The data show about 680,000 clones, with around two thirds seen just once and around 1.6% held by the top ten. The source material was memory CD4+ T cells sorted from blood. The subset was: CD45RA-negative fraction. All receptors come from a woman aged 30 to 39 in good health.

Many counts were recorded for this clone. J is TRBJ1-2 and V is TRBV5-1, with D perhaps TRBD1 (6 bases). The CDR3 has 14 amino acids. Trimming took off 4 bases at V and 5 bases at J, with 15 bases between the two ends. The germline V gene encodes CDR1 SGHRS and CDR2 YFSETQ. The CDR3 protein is CASSPAGDRYGYTF. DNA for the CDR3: TGCGCCAGCAGCCCAGCAGGGGATCGGTATGGCTACACCTTC.

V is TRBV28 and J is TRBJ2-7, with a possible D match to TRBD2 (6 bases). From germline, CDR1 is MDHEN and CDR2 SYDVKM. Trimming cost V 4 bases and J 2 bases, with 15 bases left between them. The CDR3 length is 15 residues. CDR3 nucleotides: TGTGCCAGCAGTTCCCCGAGCGGGCCCACCTACGAGCAGTACTTC. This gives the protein CASSSPSGPTYEQYF.

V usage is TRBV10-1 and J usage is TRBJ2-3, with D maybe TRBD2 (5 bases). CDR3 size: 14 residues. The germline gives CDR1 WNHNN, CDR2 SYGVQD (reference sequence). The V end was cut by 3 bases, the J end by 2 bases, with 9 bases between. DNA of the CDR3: TGCGCCAGCAGTGATAGACTACCCACAGATACGCAGTATTTT. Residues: CASSDRLPTDTQYF.

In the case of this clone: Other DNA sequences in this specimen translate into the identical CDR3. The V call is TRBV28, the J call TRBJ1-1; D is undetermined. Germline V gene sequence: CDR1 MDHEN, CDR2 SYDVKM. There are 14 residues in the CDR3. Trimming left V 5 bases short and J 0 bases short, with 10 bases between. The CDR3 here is CASSLGVMNTEAFF. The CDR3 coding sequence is TGTGCCAGCAGTCTCGGAGTAATGAACACTGAAGCTTTCTTT.

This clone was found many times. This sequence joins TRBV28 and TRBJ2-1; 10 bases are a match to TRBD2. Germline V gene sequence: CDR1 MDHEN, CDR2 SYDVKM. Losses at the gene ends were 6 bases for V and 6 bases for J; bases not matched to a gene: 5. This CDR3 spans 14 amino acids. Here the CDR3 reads CASSGSGRVNEQFF. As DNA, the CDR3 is TGTGCCAGCAGCGGAAGCGGGAGGGTCAATGAGCAGTTCTTC.

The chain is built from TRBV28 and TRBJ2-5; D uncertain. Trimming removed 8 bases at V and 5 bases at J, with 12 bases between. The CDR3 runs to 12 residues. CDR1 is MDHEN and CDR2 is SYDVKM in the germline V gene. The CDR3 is CASRTRPETQYF. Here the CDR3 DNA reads TGTGCCAGCCGGACCCGCCCCGAGACCCAGTACTTC.

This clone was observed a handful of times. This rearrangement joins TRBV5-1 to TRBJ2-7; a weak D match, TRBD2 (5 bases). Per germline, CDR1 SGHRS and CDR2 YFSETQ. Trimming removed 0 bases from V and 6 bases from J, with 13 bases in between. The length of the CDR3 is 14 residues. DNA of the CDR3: TGCGCCAGCAGCTTGGTTGAGGGCCTGGGCGAGCAGTACTTC. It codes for CASSLVEGLGEQYF.

CDR3 region: CASSRDQGSGYTF. Written as DNA, the CDR3 is TGTGCCAGCAGCCGAGACCAGGGAAGTGGCTACACCTTC. The rearrangement uses TRBV5-4 and TRBJ1-2, with a weak D call TRBD1 (5 bases). In germline, CDR1 is SGHNT, CDR2 YYREEE (reference sequence). Deletions cut 4 bases from V and 7 bases from J, with 14 bases between. This CDR3 is 13 amino acids long.